This T cell receptor (beta chain) is drawn from a study of cytomegalovirus exposure and HLA in healthy donors. Study-wide findings and caveats: Overall, approximately 180 TCR beta chains were annotated as cytomegalovirus-associated.

It was with 60 Vbeta and 13 Jbeta primers that the PCR ran. Measured with immunoSEQ multiplex PCR; TCRdb has only the in-frame clones, and not every one. In the table there are roughly 300,000 clones, 80% to 90% of which are singletons. Germline V gene data show CDR1 as SQVTM and CDR2 as ANQGSEA. Trimming pared 6 bases from V and 8 bases from J, leaving 10 bases between. There are 10 residues in the CDR3. As concerns this clone: Its specificity is not known.

Sample: PBMCs. The V and J genes are TRBV29-1 and TRBJ1-2; tentative D call: TRBD1 (6 bases). This receptor was taken from a man in his forties in good health and CMV-seropositive. The CDR3 region is CSVAGDGYTF. The DNA of the CDR3 is TGCAGCGTGGCAGGGGACGGCTACACCTTC.